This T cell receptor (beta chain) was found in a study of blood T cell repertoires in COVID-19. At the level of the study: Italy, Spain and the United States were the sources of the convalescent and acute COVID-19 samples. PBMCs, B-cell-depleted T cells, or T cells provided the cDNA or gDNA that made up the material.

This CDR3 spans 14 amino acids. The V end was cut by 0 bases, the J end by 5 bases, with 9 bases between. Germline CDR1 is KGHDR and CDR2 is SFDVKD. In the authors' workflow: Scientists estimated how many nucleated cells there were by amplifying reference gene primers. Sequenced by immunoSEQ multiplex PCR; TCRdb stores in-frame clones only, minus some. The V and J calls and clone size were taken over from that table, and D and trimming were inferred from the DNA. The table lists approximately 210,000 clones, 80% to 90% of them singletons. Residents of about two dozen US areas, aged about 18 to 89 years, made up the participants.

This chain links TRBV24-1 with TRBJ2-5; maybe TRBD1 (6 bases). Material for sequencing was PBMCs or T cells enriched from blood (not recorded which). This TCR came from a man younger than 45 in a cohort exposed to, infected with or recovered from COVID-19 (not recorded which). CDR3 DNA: TGTGCCACCAGTGATTTGGGGGGCTGGGAGACCCAGTACTTC. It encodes CATSDLGGWETQYF.